This TCR beta chain was recovered during a study of shared clonotypes between healthy human individuals. Study details: The cohort had two women and a few men, ages 18 to 49. Findings and caveats of the study: Several donors shared approximately 5% of their naive CD4 clonotypes.

The data were produced by immunoSEQ multiplex PCR, yet TCRdb's version contains in-frame clones alone and is incomplete. The data contain around 2,000,000 clones, 95% of them seen just once; the ten biggest clones take up about 0.13%. V was clipped by 5 bases and J by 0 bases, with 15 bases between them. Germline V lookup: CDR1 GTSNPN, CDR2 SVGIG (reference sequence). This CDR3 comprises 15 residues. Comments on this clone: Its antigen is as yet unknown.

The V and J genes are TRBV30 and TRBJ2-3, with D possibly being TRBD1 or TRBD2 (5 bases each). The source is a man younger than 35 in good health. What was sequenced was naive CD4+ T cells sorted from blood. Subset here: CD45RA+ positively selected. CDR3 in DNA: TGTGCCTGGGCGCTGATGGGGGTTAGCACAGATACGCAGTATTTT. Translation gives CAWALMGVSTDTQYF.